The 24 T cell receptor beta chains reported below all come from one sample, sequenced in a study of blood T cell repertoires in COVID-19. This table comes from immunoSEQ multiplex PCR, and its TCRdb copy is limited to in-frame clones, with some not included. The sample holds over 90,000 clones, about 90% seen once. The sequenced sample consisted of peripheral blood. The receptors here all came from a human donor in a cohort sampled during active COVID-19.

The rearrangement joins TRBV7-8 to TRBJ2-2; the match to TRBD2 covers 9 bases. The CDR3 extends over 15 amino acids. Germline CDR1 SGHVS, CDR2 FQNEAQ. V lost 2 bases and J lost 4; bases outside the gene matches: 2. The DNA for the CDR3 is TGTGCCAGCAGCTTACTAGCGGGGACCACCGGGGAGCTGTTTTTT. Protein product: CASSLLAGTTGELFF.

The V gene is TRBV27, the J gene TRBJ2-3; 13 bases fit TRBD2. V was clipped by 2 bases and J by 4 bases; unmatched bases: 0. Germline CDR1 MNHEY, CDR2 SMNVEV (reference sequence). The CDR3 has 15 residues. CDR3 region: CASSLGLAGADTQYF. For the CDR3, the DNA is TGTGCCAGCAGTTTAGGACTAGCGGGAGCAGATACGCAGTATTTT.

V gene TRBV11-2 combines with J gene TRBJ1-1; 8 bases are shared with TRBD1. This CDR3 region has 14 residues. Trimming at V came to 5 bases and at J to 1 base, leaving 3 bases not matched to a gene. Germline-derived CDR1 and CDR2 are SGHAT and FQNNGV. In nucleotides, the CDR3 is TGTGCCAGCAGCACCACAGGGGGGAACACTGAAGCTTTCTTT. Protein: CASSTTGGNTEAFF.

The genes are TRBV19 and TRBJ1-6; 8 bases are a match to TRBD1. J was trimmed by 5 bases and V by 5 bases; bases with no gene match: 8. Germline V gene lookup returns CDR1 LNHDA and CDR2 SQIVND (reference sequence). The CDR3 runs 16 residues. The CDR3: CASSPTGGVDNSPLHF. The CDR3 nucleotides are TGTGCCAGTAGTCCCACAGGGGGTGTGGATAATTCACCCCTCCACTTT.

The chain uses TRBV2 and TRBJ2-1, with a tentative D call TRBD2 (5 bases). Germline loops: CDR1 SNHLY, CDR2 FYNNEI. This CDR3 contains 14 residues. The V gene lost 7 bases and the J gene lost 4 bases, with 14 bases spanning the gap. CDR3: CASTQLGNYNEQFF. The CDR3 region has the DNA TGTGCCAGCACCCAACTAGGGAATTACAATGAGCAGTTCTTC.

The rearrangement joins TRBV5-4 to TRBJ2-7, with 8 bases fitting TRBD2. Per germline, CDR1 SGHNT and CDR2 YYREEE (reference sequence). Trimming removed 4 bases from V and 5 bases from J; junction bases left unmatched: 11. This CDR3 has 15 residues. The DNA for the CDR3 is TGTGCCAGCAGCCCTACCGGGGGGGATGGTAACGAGCAGTACTTC. Translating it yields CASSPTGGDGNEQYF.

This clone was counted once. This chain joins TRBV7-6 and TRBJ2-7; maybe TRBD1 (6 bases). Trimming took 3 bases from V and 5 from J, leaving 23 bases between them. Looked up from germline, CDR1 is SGHVS and CDR2 is FNYEAQ. This CDR3 contains 17 residues. The CDR3: CASSFSNAKTTGNEQYF. The CDR3 DNA follows: TGTGCCAGCAGCTTTTCCAACGCCAAAACAACAGGGAACGAGCAGTACTTC.

This sequence joins TRBV6-6 and TRBJ1-1; 7 nucleotides match TRBD1. Trimming removed 6 bases from V and 7 bases from J; junction bases left unmatched: 8. The CDR3 runs 13 residues. Looked up from germline, CDR1 is MNHNY and CDR2 is SVGAGI (reference sequence). CDR3 sequence: CASSPGQALEAFF. The CDR3 DNA follows: TGTGCCAGCAGCCCCGGACAGGCCCTTGAAGCTTTCTTT.

The V and J genes are TRBV24-1 and TRBJ1-1, with D hard to call. CDR3 size: 14 residues. The V end lost 12 bases, the J end lost 0 bases, and 16 bases lay between the germline ends. CDR1 and CDR2 from the germline V gene are KGHDR and SFDVKD. The CDR3 DNA follows: TGTGCCTCCCTACGCGGGGAAATGAACACTGAAGCTTTCTTT. Its translation: CASLRGEMNTEAFF.

This clone occurred once. The rearrangement uses TRBV19 and TRBJ2-3; a possible D gene is TRBD1 (5 bases). The CDR3 is made up of 14 amino acids. Trimming took off 6 bases at V and 4 bases at J, with 14 bases between the two ends. Germline loops: CDR1 LNHDA, CDR2 SQIVND (reference sequence). The CDR3 loop reads CASSPVGASDTQYF. Written as DNA, the CDR3 is TGTGCCAGTAGCCCGGTTGGGGCTTCAGATACGCAGTATTTT. Full variable domain (outside the CDR3, taken from reference TRBV19 and TRBJ2-3): DGGITQSPKYLFRKEGQNVTLSCEQNLNHDAMYWYRQDPGQGLRLIYYSQIVNDFQKGDIAEGYSVSREKKESFPLTVTSAQKNPTAFYLCASSPVGASDTQYFGPGTRLTVL.

This rearrangement joins TRBV3-1 (or the pseudogene TRBV3-2) to TRBJ1-4; D is possibly TRBD1 (6 bases). The germline V gene encodes CDR1 LGHDT and CDR2 YNNKEL (reference sequence). V was shortened by 0 bases and J by 12 bases, with 11 bases between the two germline ends. The CDR3 spans 13 residues. For the CDR3, the DNA is TGTGCCAGCAGCCAAGATTCTAACAGGGAACTGTTTTTT. Translating gives CASSQDSNRELFF.

This chain links TRBV10-3 with TRBJ1-5; TRBD1 aligns across 7 bases. With 6 bases clipped from V and 6 bases from J, the junction kept 8 bases outside the gene matches. CDR3 length: 14 amino acids. The V gene's germline CDR1 is ENHRY and CDR2 SYGVKD. The CDR3 nucleotides read TGTGCCATCAGAGACAGGGCGGAAAGTCAGCCCCAGCATTTT. It encodes CAIRDRAESQPQHF.

The chain recombines TRBV9 with TRBJ2-1; 8 positions agree with TRBD2. The CDR3 consists of 15 residues. The trim removed 6 bases at V and 8 bases at J, leaving 13 bases unmatched. Germline V gene sequence: CDR1 SGDLS, CDR2 YYNGEE. The CDR3 spells CASIQGKRGLDEQFF. The CDR3 DNA follows: TGTGCCAGCATCCAGGGGAAGCGGGGGTTGGATGAGCAGTTCTTC.

The V call is TRBV9, the J call TRBJ1-2, with 7 bases matching TRBD1. V lost 7 bases and J lost 5; bases outside the gene matches: 8. The length of the CDR3 is 13 residues. Germline V gives CDR1 SGDLS, CDR2 YYNGEE. CDR3 region: CASSGGRRYGYTF. The CDR3 nucleotides read TGTGCCAGCTCAGGGGGAAGGAGGTATGGCTACACCTTC.

V gene TRBV10-3 combines with J gene TRBJ2-1; D possibly corresponds to TRBD2 (5 bases). Trimming took 4 bases from V and 9 from J, leaving 10 bases between them. Per germline, CDR1 ENHRY and CDR2 SYGVKD. The CDR3 consists of 12 residues. The CDR3 nucleotides are TGTGCCATCAGTGGAAACGCGGGTGAGCAGTTCTTC. Protein product: CAISGNAGEQFF.

The chain's CDR3 is CASSLLGSVGEKLFF. The DNA of the CDR3 is TGTGCCAGCAGCTTATTGGGGAGTGTGGGTGAAAAACTGTTTTTT. The chain couples TRBV7-9 to TRBJ1-4; D not certain. The CDR3 covers 15 residues. The germline V gene encodes CDR1 SEHNR and CDR2 FQNEAQ (reference sequence). Trimming shortened V by 2 bases and J by 7 bases, and 14 bases separated the two germline ends.

The genes are TRBV9 and TRBJ2-3; 14 nucleotides agree with TRBD2. This CDR3 contains 15 residues. V lost 3 bases to trimming and J lost 7 bases; unmatched junction nucleotides: 4. Germline lookup yields CDR1 SGDLS and CDR2 YYNGEE. The chain's CDR3 is CASSETSGGAYTQYF. CDR3 DNA sequence: TGTGCCAGCAGCGAGACTAGCGGGGGGGCATATACGCAGTATTTT.

The chain links TRBV11-2 to TRBJ2-5; TRBD1 aligns across 9 bases. The CDR3 spans 17 residues. The V segment lost 5 bases and the J segment 5 bases; nucleotides outside the gene matches: 15. Germline CDR1 SGHAT, CDR2 FQNNGV. CDR3 region: CASSHSYLQGAWETQYF. CDR3 nucleotide sequence: TGTGCCAGCAGCCACTCGTATCTACAGGGGGCATGGGAGACCCAGTACTTC.

The V gene is TRBV6-6, the J gene TRBJ2-7, with 7 bases aligning to TRBD2. The CDR3 spans 14 residues. The J segment lost 2 bases and the V segment lost 5 bases, leaving 6 bases of the junction unmatched. Germline lookup yields CDR1 MNHNY and CDR2 SVGAGI (reference sequence). CDR3 DNA: TGTGCCAGCAGTATGACCGGGACTACCTACGAGCAGTACTTC. The encoded protein is CASSMTGTTYEQYF.

The chain links TRBV19 to TRBJ2-7; 11 bases fit TRBD2. Germline CDR1 is LNHDA and CDR2 is SQIVND (reference sequence). The V segment lost 2 bases and the J segment 5 bases; nucleotides outside the gene matches: 2. This CDR3 region has 14 residues. CDR3 DNA: TGTGCCAGTAGTATATCGGGACTAGCGGACGAGCAGTACTTC. This codes for CASSISGLADEQYF. The variable domain in full, with the rest retrieved from reference TRBV19 and TRBJ2-7, is DGGITQSPKYLFRKEGQNVTLSCEQNLNHDAMYWYRQDPGQGLRLIYYSQIVNDFQKGDIAEGYSVSREKKESFPLTVTSAQKNPTAFYLCASSISGLADEQYFGPGTRLTVT.

The J gene is TRBJ2-1, the V gene TRBV7-8; 11 nucleotides line up with TRBD2. CDR3 size: 17 residues. J gave up 4 bases and V 1 base, and 6 bases lay outside the gene matches. CDR1 SGHVS and CDR2 FQNEAQ come from the germline V gene. The CDR3 region is CASSLVSGLAEYNEQFF. As DNA, the CDR3 is TGTGCCAGCAGCTTAGTGTCGGGACTAGCGGAATACAATGAGCAGTTCTTC. The variable domain in full, with the rest retrieved from reference TRBV7-8 and TRBJ2-1, is GAGVSQSPRYKVAKRGQDVALRCDPISGHVSLFWYQQALGQGPEFLTYFQNEAQLDKSGLPSDRFFAERPEGSVSTLKIQRTQQEDSAVYLCASSLVSGLAEYNEQFFGPGTRLTVL.

The chain is built from TRBV27 and TRBJ2-1; TRBD2 agrees at 14 bases. Germline V lookup: CDR1 MNHEY, CDR2 SMNVEV (reference sequence). The CDR3 is 16 residues long. The ends lost 0 bases at V and 9 bases at J; junction bases unmatched: 4. The CDR3 region is CASSLSRGLAGVEQFF. CDR3 DNA sequence: TGTGCCAGCAGTTTATCGCGGGGACTAGCGGGAGTTGAGCAGTTCTTC.

The chain is built from TRBV3-1 (or the pseudogene TRBV3-2) and TRBJ1-1, with 7 positions matching TRBD1. The length of the CDR3 is 14 residues. The ends lost 6 bases at V and 3 bases at J; junction bases unmatched: 7. Germline V gene data show CDR1 as LGHDT and CDR2 as YNNKEL (reference sequence). The chain's CDR3 is CASSLHDRDTEAFF. DNA of the CDR3: TGTGCCAGCAGTCTTCACGACAGGGACACTGAAGCTTTCTTT.

This clone was seen just once. The rearrangement links TRBV28 to TRBJ2-7, with 7 bases lining up with TRBD1. Per the germline V gene, CDR1 is MDHEN and CDR2 is SYDVKM. The CDR3 is 17 residues long. V was clipped by 4 bases and J by 3 bases; unmatched bases: 15. The CDR3 loop reads CASSSEGLRDSLYEQYF. The CDR3 DNA reads as TGTGCCAGCAGTTCCGAGGGCCTTAGGGACAGCCTCTACGAGCAGTACTTC.